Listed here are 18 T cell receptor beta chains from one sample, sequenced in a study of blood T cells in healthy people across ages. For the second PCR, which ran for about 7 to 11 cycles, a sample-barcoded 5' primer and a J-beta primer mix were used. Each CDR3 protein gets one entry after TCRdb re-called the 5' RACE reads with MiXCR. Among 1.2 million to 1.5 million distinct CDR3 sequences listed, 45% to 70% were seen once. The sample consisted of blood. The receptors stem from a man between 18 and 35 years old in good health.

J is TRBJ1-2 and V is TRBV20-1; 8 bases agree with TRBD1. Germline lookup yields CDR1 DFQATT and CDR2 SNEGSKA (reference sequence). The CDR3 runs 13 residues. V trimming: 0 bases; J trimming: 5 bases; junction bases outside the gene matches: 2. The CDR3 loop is CSAREDRVYGYTF. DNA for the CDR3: TGCAGTGCTAGAGAGGACAGGGTATATGGCTACACCTTC.

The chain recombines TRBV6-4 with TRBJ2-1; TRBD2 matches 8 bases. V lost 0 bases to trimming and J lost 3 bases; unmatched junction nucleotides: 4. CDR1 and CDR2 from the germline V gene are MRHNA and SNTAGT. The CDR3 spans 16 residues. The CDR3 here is CASSDSAGGDYNEQFF. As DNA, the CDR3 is TGTGCCAGCAGTGACTCGGCGGGAGGCGACTACAATGAGCAGTTCTTC.

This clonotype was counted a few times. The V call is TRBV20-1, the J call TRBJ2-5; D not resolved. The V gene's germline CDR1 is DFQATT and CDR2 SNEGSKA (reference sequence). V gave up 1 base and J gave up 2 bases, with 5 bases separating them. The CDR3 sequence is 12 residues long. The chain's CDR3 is CSARAGQETQYF. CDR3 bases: TGCAGTGCTAGAGCTGGTCAAGAGACCCAGTACTTC.

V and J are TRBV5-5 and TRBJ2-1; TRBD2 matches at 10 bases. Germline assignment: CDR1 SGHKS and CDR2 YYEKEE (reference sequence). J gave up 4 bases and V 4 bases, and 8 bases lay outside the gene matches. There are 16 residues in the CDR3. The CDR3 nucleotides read TGTGCCAGCAGCCTCGCCCTAGCGGGAGTTTACAATGAGCAGTTCTTC. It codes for CASSLALAGVYNEQFF.

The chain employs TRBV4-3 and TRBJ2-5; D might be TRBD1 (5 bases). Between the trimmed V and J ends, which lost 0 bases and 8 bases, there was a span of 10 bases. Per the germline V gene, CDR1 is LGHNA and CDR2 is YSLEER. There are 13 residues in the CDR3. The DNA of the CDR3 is TGCGCCAGCAGCCAAGATCGGACACCAACCCAGTACTTC. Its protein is CASSQDRTPTQYF.

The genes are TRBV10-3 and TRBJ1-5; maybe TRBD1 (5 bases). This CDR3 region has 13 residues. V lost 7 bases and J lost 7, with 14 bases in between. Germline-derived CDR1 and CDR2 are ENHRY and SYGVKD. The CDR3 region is CAINKQGDQPQHF. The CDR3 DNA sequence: TGTGCCATCAACAAGCAGGGTGACCAGCCCCAGCATTTT.

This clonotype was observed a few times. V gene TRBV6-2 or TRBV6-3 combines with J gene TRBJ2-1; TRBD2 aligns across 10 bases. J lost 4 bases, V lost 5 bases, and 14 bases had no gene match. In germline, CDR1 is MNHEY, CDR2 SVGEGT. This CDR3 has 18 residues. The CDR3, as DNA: TGTGCCAGCAGTCCACTAGGCCCTTCTAGCGGGAGTTACAATGAGCAGTTCTTC. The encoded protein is CASSPLGPSSGSYNEQFF.

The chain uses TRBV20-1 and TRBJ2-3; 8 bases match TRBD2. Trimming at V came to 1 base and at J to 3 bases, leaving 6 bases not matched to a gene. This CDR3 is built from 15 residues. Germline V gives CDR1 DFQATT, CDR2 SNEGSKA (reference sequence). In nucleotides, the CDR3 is TGCAGTGCTAGAGTGGCCAGCGGGAGAACAGATACGCAGTATTTT. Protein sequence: CSARVASGRTDTQYF.

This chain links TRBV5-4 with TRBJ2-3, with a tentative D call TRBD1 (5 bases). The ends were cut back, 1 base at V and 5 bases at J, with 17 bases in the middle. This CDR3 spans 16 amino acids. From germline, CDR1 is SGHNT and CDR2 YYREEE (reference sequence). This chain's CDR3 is CASSLWQGLSLDTQYF. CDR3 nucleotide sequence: TGTGCCAGCAGCTTGTGGCAGGGCCTATCGCTAGATACGCAGTATTTT.

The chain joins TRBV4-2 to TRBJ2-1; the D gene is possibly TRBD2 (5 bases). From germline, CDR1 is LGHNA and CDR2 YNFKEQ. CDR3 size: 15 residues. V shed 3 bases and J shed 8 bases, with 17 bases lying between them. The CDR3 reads CASSHKDSRGDEQFF. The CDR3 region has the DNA TGTGCCAGCAGCCATAAGGACTCCCGAGGCGATGAGCAGTTCTTC.

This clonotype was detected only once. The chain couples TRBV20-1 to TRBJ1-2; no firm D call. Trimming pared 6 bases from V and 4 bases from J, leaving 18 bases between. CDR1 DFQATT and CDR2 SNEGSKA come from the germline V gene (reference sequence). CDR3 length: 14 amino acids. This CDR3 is CSARAKDTAYGYTF. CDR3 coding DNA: TGCAGTGCCCGTGCCAAGGATACCGCCTATGGCTACACCTTC.

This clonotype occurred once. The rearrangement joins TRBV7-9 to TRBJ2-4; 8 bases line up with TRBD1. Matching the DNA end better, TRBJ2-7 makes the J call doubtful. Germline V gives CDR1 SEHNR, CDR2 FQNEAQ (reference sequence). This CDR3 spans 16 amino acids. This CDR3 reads CASSLEDRDSPYEQYF. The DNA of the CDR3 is TGTGCCAGCAGCTTAGAGGACAGGGATTCGCCCTACGAGCAGTACTTC.

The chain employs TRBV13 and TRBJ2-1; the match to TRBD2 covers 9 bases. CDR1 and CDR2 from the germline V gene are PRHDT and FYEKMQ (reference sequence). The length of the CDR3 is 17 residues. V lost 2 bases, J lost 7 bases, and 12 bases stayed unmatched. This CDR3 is CASSLPVGGRARNEQFF. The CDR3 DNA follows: TGTGCCAGCAGCTTACCTGTCGGCGGGAGGGCCAGGAATGAGCAGTTCTTC.

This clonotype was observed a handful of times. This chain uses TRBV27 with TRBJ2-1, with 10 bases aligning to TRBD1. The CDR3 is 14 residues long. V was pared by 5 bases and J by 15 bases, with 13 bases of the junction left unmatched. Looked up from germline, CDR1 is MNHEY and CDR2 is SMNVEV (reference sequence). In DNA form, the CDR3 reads TGTGCCAGCAGTCCGGGGACAGGGGCGCTAAGGGGGTTCTTC. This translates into CASSPGTGALRGFF.

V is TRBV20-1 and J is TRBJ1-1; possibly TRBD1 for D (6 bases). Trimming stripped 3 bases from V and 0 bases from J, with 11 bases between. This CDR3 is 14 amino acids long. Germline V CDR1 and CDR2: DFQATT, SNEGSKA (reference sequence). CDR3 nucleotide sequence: TGCAGTGCTAGGAAGGGACACCTGAACACTGAAGCTTTCTTT. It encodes CSARKGHLNTEAFF.

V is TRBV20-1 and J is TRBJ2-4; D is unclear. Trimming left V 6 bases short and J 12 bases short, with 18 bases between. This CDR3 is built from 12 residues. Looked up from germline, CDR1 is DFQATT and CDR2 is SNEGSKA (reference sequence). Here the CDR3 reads CSAPDPVNGQYF. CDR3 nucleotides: TGCAGTGCCCCGGACCCCGTCAACGGTCAGTACTTC.

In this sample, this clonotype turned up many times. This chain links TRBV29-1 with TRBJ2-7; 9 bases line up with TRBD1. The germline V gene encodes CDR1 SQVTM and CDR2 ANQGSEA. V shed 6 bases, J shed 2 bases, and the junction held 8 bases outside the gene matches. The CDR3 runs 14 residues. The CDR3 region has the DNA TGCAGCGTCGGAACAGGGGGCTCGACCTACGAGCAGTACTTC. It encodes CSVGTGGSTYEQYF.

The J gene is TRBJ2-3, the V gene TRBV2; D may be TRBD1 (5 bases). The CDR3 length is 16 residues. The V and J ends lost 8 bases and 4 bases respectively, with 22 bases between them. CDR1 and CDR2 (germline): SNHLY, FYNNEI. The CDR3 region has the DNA TGTGCCAGCCTCCGAGTCGGACAAAAAGGTCCAGATACGCAGTATTTT. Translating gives CASLRVGQKGPDTQYF.